This passage covers 12 T cell receptor beta chains from one sample sequenced in a study of T cells after yellow fever vaccination. TCRdb reprocessed the 5' RACE reads with MiXCR, giving one entry per CDR3 protein. Counted here are more than 350,000 distinct CDR3 sequences, roughly 10% occurring once; the ten biggest clones make up less than 20%. The sample in question was PBMCs, obtained on the day of the first yellow fever vaccination. The receptors shown here come from a man aged 18 to 30 who received the YFV17D yellow fever vaccine.

This sequence joins TRBV4-1 and TRBJ1-4; the D gene is possibly TRBD1 (5 bases). Per the germline V gene, CDR1 is MGHRA and CDR2 is YSYEKL. Trimming removed 4 bases from V and 2 bases from J, with 14 bases in between. The length of the CDR3 is 16 residues. The CDR3 bases are TGCGCCAGCAGCCCGCAGGGCCTTGAGACTAATGAAAAACTGTTTTTT. This sequence encodes CASSPQGLETNEKLFF.

The V and J genes are TRBV24-1 and TRBJ2-3, with a weak D call TRBD1 (6 bases). Germline V CDR1 and CDR2: KGHDR, SFDVKD. The CDR3 totals 13 residues. V was shortened by 10 bases and J by 5 bases, with 15 bases between the two germline ends. The CDR3 loop is CATGWGQGDTQYF. The CDR3 region has the DNA TGTGCCACGGGCTGGGGGCAGGGAGATACGCAGTATTTT.

This sequence joins TRBV7-8 and TRBJ2-7, with D possibly TRBD2 on 6 matching bases. Between the trimmed V and J ends, which lost 7 bases and 2 bases, there was a span of 18 bases. In germline, CDR1 is SGHVS, CDR2 FQNEAQ. This CDR3 is 15 amino acids long. The CDR3 reads CASTLGALAAYEQYF. CDR3 in DNA: TGTGCCAGCACCCTCGGGGCACTAGCTGCCTACGAGCAGTACTTC.

This clonotype has just a few counts. The chain couples TRBV7-9 to TRBJ2-3; D unclear. CDR1 SEHNR and CDR2 FQNEAQ come from the germline V gene (reference sequence). V was clipped by 5 bases and J by 0 bases, with 15 bases between them. The CDR3 length is 16 residues. The CDR3 DNA reads as TGTGCCAGCAGCGGGTTTGGGCGACGCAGCACAGATACGCAGTATTTT. Its protein product is CASSGFGRRSTDTQYF. The full variable domain, its missing parts supplied by reference TRBV7-9 and TRBJ2-3, is DTGVSQNPRHKITKRGQNVTFRCDPISEHNRLYWYRQTLGQGPEFLTYFQNEAQLEKSRLLSDRFSAERPKGSFSTLEIQRTEQGDSAMYLCASSGFGRRSTDTQYFGPGTRLTVL.

This clonotype was detected only a few times. The V gene is TRBV12-3 or TRBV12-4, the J gene TRBJ2-2; D is possibly TRBD2 (6 bases). The V and J ends lost 4 bases and 9 bases respectively, with 15 bases between them. The CDR3 runs to 14 residues. The CDR3 nucleotides read TGTGCCAGCAGTTCGGAGGGCTTCGGACGGGAGCTGTTTTTT. Its translation is CASSSEGFGRELFF.

There are many counts of this clonotype. The rearrangement uses TRBV6-1 and TRBJ2-6, with D perhaps TRBD1 (5 bases). V gave up 5 bases and J gave up 0 bases, with 17 bases separating them. Germline V gene sequence: CDR1 MNHNS, CDR2 SASEGT. The CDR3 consists of 18 residues. This CDR3 reads CASSRQPFEFSGANVLTF. The CDR3 DNA is TGTGCCAGCAGTCGACAGCCATTTGAATTCTCTGGGGCCAACGTCCTGACTTTC.

This chain links TRBV7-2 with TRBJ2-1; TRBD2 matches at 7 bases. The germline V gene encodes CDR1 SGHTA and CDR2 FQGNSA. This CDR3 contains 17 residues. The J segment lost 0 bases and the V segment lost 3 bases, leaving 8 bases of the junction unmatched. CDR3 residues: CASSLPLAANSYNEQFF. The CDR3 DNA reads as TGTGCCAGCAGCTTGCCGCTAGCGGCCAACTCCTACAATGAGCAGTTCTTC.

This chain connects TRBV7-6 to TRBJ1-1; a weak D match, TRBD1 (6 bases). The germline V gene has CDR1 SGHVS and CDR2 FNYEAQ. This CDR3 region has 15 residues. The germline V and J ends were trimmed by 5 bases and 3 bases, with 16 bases remaining between them. CDR3 amino acids: CASSPWGGSDTEAFF. The CDR3 DNA is TGTGCCAGCAGCCCATGGGGGGGCTCGGACACTGAAGCTTTCTTT.

This clonotype was recorded a few times. J is TRBJ2-1 and V is TRBV28, with no clear D. CDR1 is MDHEN and CDR2 is SYDVKM in the germline V gene. This CDR3 is 12 amino acids long. Trimming cost V 3 bases and J 7 bases, with 7 bases left between them. The CDR3 nucleotides read TGTGCCAGCAGTTTCCAGCGTAATGAGCAGTTCTTC. Its protein is CASSFQRNEQFF.

This clonotype was detected many times. The rearrangement links TRBV7-9 to TRBJ1-5; D is undetermined. The length of the CDR3 is 13 residues. Deletions cut 2 bases from V and 2 bases from J, with 4 bases between. Germline V lookup: CDR1 SEHNR, CDR2 FQNEAQ (reference sequence). The CDR3 sequence: CASSLQGNQPQHF. DNA of the CDR3: TGTGCCAGCAGCTTACAGGGCAATCAGCCCCAGCATTTT.

This clonotype was counted between two and nine times. In nucleotides, the CDR3 is TGTGCCAGCAGTTACTCTAACTCCGTCAGGGGGTCTAACTATGGCTACACCTTC. The encoded protein is CASSYSNSVRGSNYGYTF. V and J are TRBV6-5 and TRBJ1-2, with 7 bases aligning to TRBD1. With V trimmed by 0 bases and J by 0 bases, 10 bases remained unmatched. CDR1 and CDR2 from the germline V gene are MNHEY and SVGAGI. This CDR3 has 18 residues.

This clonotype has more than one count but fewer than ten. The chain joins TRBV5-1 to TRBJ1-6; a weak D match, TRBD1 (6 bases). The ends were cut back, 4 bases at V and 6 bases at J, with 11 bases in the middle. The CDR3 covers 14 residues. Germline CDR1 is SGHRS and CDR2 is YFSETQ. In DNA, the CDR3 is TGCGCCAGCAGCCTGAGACAGGTTAATTCACCCCTCCACTTT. Its protein is CASSLRQVNSPLHF.